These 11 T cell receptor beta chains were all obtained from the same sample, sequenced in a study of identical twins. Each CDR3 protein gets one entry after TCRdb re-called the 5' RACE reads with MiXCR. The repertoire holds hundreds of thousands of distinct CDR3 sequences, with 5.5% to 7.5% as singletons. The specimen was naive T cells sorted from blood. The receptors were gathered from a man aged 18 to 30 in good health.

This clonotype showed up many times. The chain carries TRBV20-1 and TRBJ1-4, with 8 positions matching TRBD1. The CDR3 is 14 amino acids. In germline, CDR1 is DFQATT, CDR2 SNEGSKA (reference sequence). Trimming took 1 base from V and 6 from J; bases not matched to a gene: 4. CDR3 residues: CSARGTGKDEKLFF. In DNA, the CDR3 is TGCAGTGCTAGAGGGACAGGGAAAGATGAAAAACTGTTTTTT.

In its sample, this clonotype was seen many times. CDR3 amino acids: CASSYMEVQYF. CDR3 nucleotide sequence: TGTGCCAGCAGTTACATGGAAGTTCAGTACTTC. The chain couples TRBV6-2 or TRBV6-3 to TRBJ2-4; D remains unclear. CDR1 and CDR2 from the germline V gene are MNHEY and SVGEGT. With 2 bases removed from V and 11 bases from J, the gap between germline ends came to 7 bases. This CDR3 region has 11 residues.

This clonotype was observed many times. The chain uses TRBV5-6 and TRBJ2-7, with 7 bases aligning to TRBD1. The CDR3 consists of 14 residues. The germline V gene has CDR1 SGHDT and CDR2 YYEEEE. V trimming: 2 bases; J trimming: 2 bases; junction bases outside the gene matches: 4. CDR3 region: CASSLQTGTYEQYF. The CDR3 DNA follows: TGTGCCAGCAGCTTACAGACAGGGACCTACGAGCAGTACTTC.

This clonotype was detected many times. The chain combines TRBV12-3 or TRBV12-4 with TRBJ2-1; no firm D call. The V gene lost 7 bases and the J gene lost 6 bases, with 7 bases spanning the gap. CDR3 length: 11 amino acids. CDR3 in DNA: TGTGCCAGCACTGGCCTCAATGAGCAGTTCTTC. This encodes CASTGLNEQFF.

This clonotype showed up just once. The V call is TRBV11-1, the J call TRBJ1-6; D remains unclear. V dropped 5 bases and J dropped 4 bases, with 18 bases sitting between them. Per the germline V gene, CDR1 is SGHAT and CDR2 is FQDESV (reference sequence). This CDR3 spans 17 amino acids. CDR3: CASSQLTTAGYNSPLHF. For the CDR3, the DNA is TGTGCCAGCAGCCAATTGACAACAGCTGGGTATAATTCACCCCTCCACTTT.

For the CDR3, the DNA is TGTGCCAGCAGCCACCAGACAGGGAACACCGGGGAGCTGTTTTTT. Translating gives CASSHQTGNTGELFF. The chain employs TRBV12-3 or TRBV12-4 and TRBJ2-2; possible D gene TRBD1, 6 bases. The CDR3 consists of 15 residues. Trimming pared 6 bases from V and 1 base from J, leaving 12 bases between.

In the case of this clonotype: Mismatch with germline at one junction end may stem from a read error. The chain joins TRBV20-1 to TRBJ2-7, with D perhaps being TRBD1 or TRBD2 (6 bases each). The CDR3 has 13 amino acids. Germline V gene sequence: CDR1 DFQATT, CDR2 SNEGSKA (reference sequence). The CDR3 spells CSAREGGWYEQYF. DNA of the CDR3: TGCAGTGCAAGAGAGGGGGGATGGTACGAGCAGTACTTC.

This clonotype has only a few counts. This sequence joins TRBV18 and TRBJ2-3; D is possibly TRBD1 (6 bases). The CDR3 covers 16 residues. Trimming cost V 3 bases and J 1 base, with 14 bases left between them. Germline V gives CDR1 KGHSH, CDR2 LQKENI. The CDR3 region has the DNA TGTGCCAGCTCACCGAGAGACAGGTTCGGCACAGATACGCAGTATTTT. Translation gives CASSPRDRFGTDTQYF.

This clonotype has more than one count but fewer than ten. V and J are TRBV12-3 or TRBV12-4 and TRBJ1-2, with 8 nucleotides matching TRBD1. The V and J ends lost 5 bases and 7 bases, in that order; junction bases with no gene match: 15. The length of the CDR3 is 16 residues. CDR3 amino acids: CASSVQGAGGVSGYTF. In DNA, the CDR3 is TGTGCCAGCAGTGTCCAGGGGGCAGGGGGCGTCTCTGGCTACACCTTC.

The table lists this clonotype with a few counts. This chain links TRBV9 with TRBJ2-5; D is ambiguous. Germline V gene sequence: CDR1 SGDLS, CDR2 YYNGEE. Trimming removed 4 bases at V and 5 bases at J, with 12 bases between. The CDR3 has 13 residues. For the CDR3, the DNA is TGTGCCAGCAGCACCGCAGGCCAGGAGACCCAGTACTTC. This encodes CASSTAGQETQYF.

The CDR3 DNA is TGCAGTGCTAGCACGGGTTTCCCCTACGAGCAGTACTTC. This gives the protein CSASTGFPYEQYF. The gene calls are TRBV20-1 and TRBJ2-7, with unresolved D. The germline gives CDR1 DFQATT, CDR2 SNEGSKA (reference sequence). The CDR3 has 13 residues. V was shortened by 3 bases and J by 2 bases, with 11 bases between the two germline ends.